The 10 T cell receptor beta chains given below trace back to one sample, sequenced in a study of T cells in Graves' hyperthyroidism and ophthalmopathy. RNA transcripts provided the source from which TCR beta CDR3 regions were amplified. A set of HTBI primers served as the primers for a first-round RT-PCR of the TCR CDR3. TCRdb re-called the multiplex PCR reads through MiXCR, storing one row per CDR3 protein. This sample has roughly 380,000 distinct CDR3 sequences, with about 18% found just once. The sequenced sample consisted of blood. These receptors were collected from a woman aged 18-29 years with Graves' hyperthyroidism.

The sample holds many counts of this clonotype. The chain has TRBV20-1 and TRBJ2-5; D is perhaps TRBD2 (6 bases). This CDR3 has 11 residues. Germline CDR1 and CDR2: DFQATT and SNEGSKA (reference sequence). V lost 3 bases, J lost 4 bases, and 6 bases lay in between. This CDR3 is CSARGGETQYF. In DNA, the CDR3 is TGCAGTGCTAGGGGGGGAGAGACCCAGTACTTC.

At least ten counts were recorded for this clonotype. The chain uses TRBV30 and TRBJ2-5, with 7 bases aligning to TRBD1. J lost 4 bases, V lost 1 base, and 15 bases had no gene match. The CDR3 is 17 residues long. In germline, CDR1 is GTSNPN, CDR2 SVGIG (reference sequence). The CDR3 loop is CAWSEEPGQMNRETQYF. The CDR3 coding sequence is TGTGCCTGGAGTGAAGAGCCGGGACAGATGAATAGAGAGACCCAGTACTTC.

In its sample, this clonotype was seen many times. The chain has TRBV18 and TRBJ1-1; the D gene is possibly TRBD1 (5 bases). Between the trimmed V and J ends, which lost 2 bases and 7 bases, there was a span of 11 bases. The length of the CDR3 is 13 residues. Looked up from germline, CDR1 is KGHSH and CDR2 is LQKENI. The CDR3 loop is CASSPGGRVEAFF. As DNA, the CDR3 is TGTGCCAGCTCACCAGGGGGTCGGGTTGAAGCTTTCTTT.

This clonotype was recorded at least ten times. The DNA for the CDR3 is TGTGCCAGCAAGGGGGCAGGAAACACCATATATTTT. Its translation is CASKGAGNTIYF. The chain joins TRBV9 to TRBJ1-3; 7 bases match TRBD1. The germline CDR1 and CDR2 sequences are SGDLS and YYNGEE. The CDR3 loop spans 12 amino acids. After removal of 6 bases from V and 4 bases from J, the junction contained 1 base not matched to a gene.

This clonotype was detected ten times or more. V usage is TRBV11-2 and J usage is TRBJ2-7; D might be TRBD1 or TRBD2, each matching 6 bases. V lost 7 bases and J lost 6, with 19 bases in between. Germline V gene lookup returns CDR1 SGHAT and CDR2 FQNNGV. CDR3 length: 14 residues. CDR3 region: CASTTSGASGEQYF. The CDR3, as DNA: TGTGCCAGCACGACATCGGGGGCCTCTGGCGAGCAGTACTTC.

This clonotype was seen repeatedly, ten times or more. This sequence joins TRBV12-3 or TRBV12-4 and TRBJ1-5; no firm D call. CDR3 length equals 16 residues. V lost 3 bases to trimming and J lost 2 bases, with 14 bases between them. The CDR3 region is CASSFGWRTGNQPQHF. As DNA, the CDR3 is TGTGCCAGCAGTTTCGGCTGGCGGACTGGCAATCAGCCCCAGCATTTT.

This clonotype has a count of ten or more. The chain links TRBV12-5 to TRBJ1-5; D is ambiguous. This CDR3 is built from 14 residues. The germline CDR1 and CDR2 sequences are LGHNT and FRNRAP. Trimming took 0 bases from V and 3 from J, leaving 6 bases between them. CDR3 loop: CASGLVTNNQPQHF. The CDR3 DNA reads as TGTGCTAGTGGTTTGGTTACTAACAATCAGCCCCAGCATTTT.

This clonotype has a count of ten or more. CDR3 in DNA: TGTGCCAGCAGTTCTGATTACTGGGGAAACACTGAAGCTTTCTTT. This sequence encodes CASSSDYWGNTEAFF. This chain joins TRBV12-3 or TRBV12-4 and TRBJ1-1, with D hard to call. Trimming stripped 4 bases from V and 2 bases from J, with 14 bases between. The CDR3 covers 15 residues.

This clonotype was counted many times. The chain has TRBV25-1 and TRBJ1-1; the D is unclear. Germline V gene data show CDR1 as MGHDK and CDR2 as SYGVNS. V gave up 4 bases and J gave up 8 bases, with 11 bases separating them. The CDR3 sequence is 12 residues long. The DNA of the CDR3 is TGTGCCAGCAGTGTTGGGTTTGCCGAAGCTTTCTTT. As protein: CASSVGFAEAFF.

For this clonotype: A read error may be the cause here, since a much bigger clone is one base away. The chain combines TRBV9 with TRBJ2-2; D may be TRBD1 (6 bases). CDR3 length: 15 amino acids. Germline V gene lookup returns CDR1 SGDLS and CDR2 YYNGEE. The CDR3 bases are TGTGCCAGCAGCGTAGGGCAGGGGAACACCAGGGAGCTGTTTTTT. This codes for CASSVGQGNTRELFF.